Following are 2 T cell receptor beta chains from one sample sequenced in a study of shared clonotypes between healthy human individuals. Profiling relied on immunoSEQ multiplex PCR, and the TCRdb table lists in-frame clones only, not all of them. The table lists 550,000 to 750,000 clones, around 95% of them singletons. Naive CD8 cells were CD45RO-negative, positively selected for CCR7, excluding terminally differentiated effector memory CD45RA+ cells. Sequencing was performed on naive CD8+ T cells sorted from blood. These receptors came from a woman in her thirties in good health.

V gene TRBV28 combines with J gene TRBJ2-3; TRBD1 matches at 7 bases. Germline CDR1 MDHEN, CDR2 SYDVKM. The CDR3 loop spans 14 amino acids. V gave up 5 bases and J gave up 4 bases; unmatched junction bases: 6. The CDR3 sequence is CASSATGRSDTQYF. DNA for the CDR3: TGTGCCAGCAGTGCGACAGGGCGGTCAGATACGCAGTATTTT. The full variable domain, completed using reference TRBV28 and TRBJ2-3, is DVKVTQSSRYLVKRTGEKVFLECVQDMDHENMFWYRQDPGLGLRLIYFSYDVKMKEKGDIPEGYSVSREKKERFSLILESASTNQTSMYLCASSATGRSDTQYFGPGTRLTVL.

The chain employs TRBV11-2 and TRBJ2-3; D gene uncertain. With 1 base removed from V and 0 bases from J, the gap between germline ends came to 8 bases. From germline, CDR1 is SGHAT and CDR2 FQNNGV. This CDR3 contains 15 residues. The CDR3 DNA reads as TGTGCCAGCAGCTTAGCCGGAGCTAGCACAGATACGCAGTATTTT. Protein product: CASSLAGASTDTQYF.